Listed below are T cell receptor beta chains from one sample, sequenced in a study of cytomegalovirus exposure and HLA in healthy donors. Clones were read by immunoSEQ multiplex PCR, and TCRdb kept only the in-frame ones, dropping some. This table has 150,000 to 200,000 clones, roughly 77% appearing once. Sequencing used PBMCs. The receptors were gathered from a woman in her 50s in good health and CMV-seronegative. The CDR3 runs from the conserved cysteine through the conserved F or W. D genes are given only for firm matches. Clone sizes are given selectively: once, few, many, or a class where the clone is expanded.

J,V,size,D,DNA,CDR3
TRBJ2-2,TRBV9,NA,TRBD1,TGCGCCAGCAGCGGGGACAGGGACCTCTTTATCACCGGGGAGCTGTTTTTT,CASSGDRDLFITGELFF
TRBJ2-5,TRBV7-2,NA,TRBD1,TGTGCCAGCAGCTGGACGGCAGGGGGCGGGGAGACCCAGTACTTC,CASSWTAGGGETQYF
TRBJ1-5,TRBV5-5,NA,TRBD1,TGTGCCAGCAGCCTTACAACAGGGGTAAGTCAGCCCCAGCATTTT,CASSLTTGVSQPQHF
TRBJ1-5,TRBV28,NA,NA,TGTGCCAGCAGTTTTCAAGGCAGGGGACGGAGCAATCAGCCCCAGCATTTT,CASSFQGRGRSNQPQHF
TRBJ1-1,TRBV6-5,once,NA,TGTGCCAGCAGTTACCTGGGGTCTCAGGGCACTGAAGCTTTCTTT,CASSYLGSQGTEAFF
TRBJ1-1,TRBV7-2,NA,NA,TGTGCCAGCAGCAAGCGAGGGGGCACTGAAGCTTTCTTT,CASSKRGGTEAFF
TRBJ1-2,TRBV5-4,NA,TRBD1,TGTGCCAGCAGCTTGGGATTACAGGGGGAAGTTGGCTACACCTTC,CASSLGLQGEVGYTF
TRBJ1-6,TRBV6-1,NA,NA,TGTGCCAGCAGTGCAGGGAAGGAATCACCCCTCCACTTT,CASSAGKESPLHF
TRBJ1-1,TRBV9,once,NA,TGTGCCAGCAGCGAACAGGGTAGGGACACTGAAGCTTTCTTT,CASSEQGRDTEAFF
TRBJ2-1,TRBV5-1,NA,TRBD2,TGCGCCAGCAGCTTGAGCGGGGGTTCCTACAATGAGCAGTTCTTC,CASSLSGGSYNEQFF
TRBJ2-2,TRBV7-9,NA,TRBD2,TGTGCCACCCCGAGGGAACTAGCGGCGAACACCGGGGAGCTGTTTTTT,CATPRELAANTGELFF
TRBJ2-3,TRBV29-1,few,TRBD2,TGCAGCGTTGAACTCGGCGGGGGGGCAAGGACAGATACGCAGTATTTT,CSVELGGGARTDTQYF
TRBJ1-1,TRBV10-3,NA,NA,TGTGCCATCAGTGAAATCGTCAACACTGAAGCTTTCTTT,CAISEIVNTEAFF
TRBJ1-1,TRBV9,NA,TRBD1,TGTGCCAGCAGCGTGGGGGACAGTAGGAACACTGAAGCTTTCTTT,CASSVGDSRNTEAFF
TRBJ2-1,TRBV11-2,NA,TRBD2,TGTGCCAGCAGCCGGACTAGCGGGGGGGTTCGGAACAATGAGCAGTTCTTC,CASSRTSGGVRNNEQFF
TRBJ2-5,TRBV19,NA,NA,TGTGCCAGTAACCGTGGCAGACAAGAGACCCAGTACTTC,CASNRGRQETQYF
TRBJ1-1,TRBV27,few,NA,TGTGCCAGCCTTCCAGCGGGGAACACTGAAGCTTTCTTT,CASLPAGNTEAFF
TRBJ1-2,TRBV7-2,NA,NA,TGTGCCAGCAGCTCAGCCGGGTCCTCCTATGGCTACACCTTC,CASSSAGSSYGYTF
TRBJ2-7,TRBV2,NA,NA,TGTGCCAGCAGGCCAAGGGGCGCCTACGAGCAGTACTTC,CASRPRGAYEQYF
TRBJ1-2,TRBV18,NA,NA,TGTGCCAGCTCACCCTTTGACTATGGCTACACCTTC,CASSPFDYGYTF
TRBJ2-5,TRBV9,NA,TRBD1,TGTGCCAGCAAACGGGGTGGACAGGGGGCATGTGGGGGGGAGACCCAGTACTTC,CASKRGGQGACGGETQYF
TRBJ1-1,TRBV29-1,NA,NA,TGCAGCGTCGCGCCGCCTTTTTCGCGGGTAAACACTGAAGCTTTCTTT,CSVAPPFSRVNTEAFF
TRBJ1-2,TRBV7-9,NA,NA,TGTGCCAGCAGCCAACCAGGGGTCCTCGATGGCTACACCTTC,CASSQPGVLDGYTF
TRBJ1-1,TRBV27,few,NA,TGTGCCAGCAGTTCAACAGGGAACACTGAAGCTTTCTTT,CASSSTGNTEAFF
TRBJ2-4,TRBV6-5,NA,NA,TGTGCCAGCAGTCTGTCACTAGCCAAAAACATTCAGTACTTC,CASSLSLAKNIQYF
TRBJ1-5,TRBV5-1,NA,TRBD1,TGCGCCAGCAGCTCAACAGGGGTTGGGGAGCCCCAGCATTTT,CASSSTGVGEPQHF
TRBJ2-5,TRBV11-2,NA,TRBD1,TGTGCCAGCAGCTTGGGGGACAGGGGTCGAGAGACCCAGTACTTC,CASSLGDRGRETQYF
TRBJ2-1,TRBV6-6,NA,NA,TGTGCCAGCAGCGGGTCCGGGACAAGGCAGTTCTTC,CASSGSGTRQFF
TRBJ2-3,TRBV4-3,few,TRBD2,TGCGCCAGCAGCCAAGATCCCGCGGCTAGCGGGGGCCGCACAGATACGCAGTATTTT,CASSQDPAASGGRTDTQYF
TRBJ2-7,TRBV4-1,NA,TRBD2,TGCGCCAGCAGCCACACCCCAATGGGGGGGGTCTACGAGCAGTACTTC,CASSHTPMGGVYEQYF
TRBJ1-2,TRBV7-9,NA,TRBD1,TGTGCCAGCATAGGACAGGACTTAGGCCGGGGCTACACCTTC,CASIGQDLGRGYTF
TRBJ1-1,TRBV6-5,NA,TRBD1,TGTGCCAGCAGTTATGGGGACAGGGGAATCTACACTGAAGCTTTCTTT,CASSYGDRGIYTEAFF
TRBJ2-2,TRBV2,NA,NA,TGTGCCAGCAGTGACTGGACTAATACCGGGGAGCTGTTTTTT,CASSDWTNTGELFF
TRBJ2-3,TRBV6-6,NA,TRBD2,TGTGCCAGCAGTTACGGCCTAGCGGGAGGCACAGATACGCAGTATTTT,CASSYGLAGGTDTQYF
TRBJ1-2,TRBV7-6,NA,NA,TGTGCCAGCAGCTCGCCGGGGGGGGAGTACACCTTC,CASSSPGGEYTF
TRBJ2-5,TRBV5-1,NA,TRBD1,TGCGCCAGCAGCTTGGGGGACAGGGAAAAGACCCAGTACTTC,CASSLGDREKTQYF
TRBJ2-1,TRBV6-5,NA,TRBD1,TGTGCCAGCAGACCCGACAGGGGGAAATACAATGAGCAGTTCTTC,CASRPDRGKYNEQFF
TRBJ2-1,TRBV11-2,NA,TRBD2,TGTGCCAGCAGCGACGGGGGGGGACCTTACAATGAGCAGTTCTTC,CASSDGGGPYNEQFF
TRBJ2-7,TRBV7-6,NA,TRBD1,TGTGCCAGCAGCTTAAGAGACAGGGGTAGCGAGCAGTACTTC,CASSLRDRGSEQYF